Listed below are T cell receptor beta chains from one sample, sequenced in a study of cytomegalovirus exposure and HLA in healthy donors. The data were produced by immunoSEQ multiplex PCR, yet TCRdb's version contains in-frame clones alone and is incomplete. The top ten clones hold less than 2% of a sample with about 150,000 clones, 9.4% of them seen once. Sequenced sample: PBMCs. These receptors came from a male donor in good health and CMV-seronegative. CDR3s include the opening cysteine and the closing phenylalanine or tryptophan. Fields, in order: clone size, J gene, D gene, CDR3 length, V gene, CDR3 protein, CDR3 DNA. D genes are given only for firm matches. Rows may omit the clone size; those that give it use once, few, many or a size class.

-	TRBJ2-3	TRBD2	15	TRBV9	CASSVQRGGTDTQYF	TGTGCCAGCAGCGTCCAGCGGGGGGGCACAGATACGCAGTATTTT
-	TRBJ1-2	-	16	TRBV7-2	CASSLSRQTSNYGYTF	TGTGCCAGCAGCTTGTCTCGACAGACCTCTAACTATGGCTACACCTTC
few	TRBJ1-5	TRBD1	15	TRBV6-5	CASRSGQVSNQPQHF	TGTGCCAGCAGATCCGGACAGGTTAGCAATCAGCCCCAGCATTTT
few	TRBJ1-1	-	15	TRBV18	CASSPRWGPGTEAFF	TGTGCCAGCTCACCACGGTGGGGGCCTGGCACTGAAGCTTTCTTT
-	TRBJ1-1	-	15	TRBV5-8	CASSLPTESNTEAFF	TGTGCCAGCAGCTTACCTACAGAGTCGAACACTGAAGCTTTCTTT
few	TRBJ2-1	TRBD1	14	TRBV6-5	CASRLTGGYNEQFF	TGTGCCAGCAGATTGACAGGGGGTTACAATGAGCAGTTCTTC
few	TRBJ1-1	-	14	TRBV7-9	CASSLRQLNTEAFF	TGTGCCAGCAGCCTCCGACAGCTGAACACTGAAGCTTTCTTT
-	TRBJ1-1	-	14	TRBV5-1	CASSLQGPHTEAFF	TGCGCCAGCAGCTTACAGGGTCCGCACACTGAAGCTTTCTTT
few	TRBJ2-3	TRBD2	16	TRBV15	CATSRPTSGRADTQYF	TGTGCCACCAGCAGACCGACTAGCGGGAGGGCAGATACGCAGTATTTT
-	TRBJ1-2	TRBD1	13	TRBV7-2	CASRGQGGYGYTF	TGTGCCAGCAGGGGACAGGGCGGCTATGGCTACACCTTC
few	TRBJ2-1	-	12	TRBV9	CASSVGVGEQFF	TGTGCCAGCAGCGTAGGCGTCGGTGAGCAGTTCTTC
-	TRBJ1-5	-	15	TRBV18	CASSLGGANNQPQHF	TGTGCCAGCTCACTCGGGGGAGCAAACAATCAGCCCCAGCATTTT
few	TRBJ2-1	TRBD2	15	TRBV4-2	CASSLTSGGDNEQFF	TGTGCCAGCAGCCTTACTAGCGGGGGAGACAATGAGCAGTTCTTC
-	TRBJ1-5	-	13	TRBV18	CASSPYSNQPQHF	TGTGCCAGCTCACCGTATAGCAATCAGCCCCAGCATTTT
-	TRBJ2-3	TRBD2	16	TRBV9	CASSVGSSGAGDTQYF	TGTGCCAGCAGCGTAGGGTCTAGCGGGGCAGGTGATACGCAGTATTTT
few	TRBJ2-1	TRBD2	15	TRBV19	CASSIGGRFYNEQFF	TGTGCCAGTAGTATAGGCGGGAGGTTTTACAATGAGCAGTTCTTC
-	TRBJ1-1	-	14	TRBV6-5	CASNFDSINTEAFF	TGTGCCAGCAACTTTGACAGCATCAACACTGAAGCTTTCTTT
few	TRBJ2-3	-	13	TRBV9	CASTLTSTDTQYF	TGTGCCAGCACCCTGACTAGCACAGATACGCAGTATTTT
few	TRBJ2-2	TRBD1	14	TRBV7-3	CASSVNRGSGELFF	TGTGCCAGCAGCGTAAACAGGGGATCCGGGGAGCTGTTTTTT
few	TRBJ2-7	-	13	TRBV27	CASSLGVAYEQYF	TGTGCCAGCAGTTTAGGAGTCGCCTACGAGCAGTACTTC
-	TRBJ2-7	TRBD2	19	TRBV4-1	CASSQDLGTSGTLPYEQYF	TGCGCCAGCAGCCAAGATTTAGGGACTAGCGGGACTTTGCCCTACGAGCAGTACTTC
-	TRBJ1-5	-	16	TRBV21-1	CASSLSPGGGNQPQHF	TGTGCCAGCAGCCTCTCTCCCGGGGGAGGAAATCAGCCCCAGCATTTT
-	TRBJ1-1	-	16	TRBV28	CASSFVYGGMNTEAFF	TGTGCCAGCAGTTTTGTGTACGGCGGAATGAACACTGAAGCTTTCTTT
few	TRBJ2-3	-	15	TRBV27	CASSFGLPLTDTQYF	TGTGCCAGCAGTTTTGGGCTTCCCCTCACAGATACGCAGTATTTT
few	TRBJ2-1	TRBD2	14	TRBV2	CASSLAGGSDEQFF	TGTGCCAGCAGTCTAGCGGGGGGATCGGATGAGCAGTTCTTC
few	TRBJ1-5	-	13	TRBV19	CASSPGRGQPQHF	TGTGCCAGTAGTCCAGGGCGCGGTCAGCCCCAGCATTTT
-	TRBJ2-7	TRBD2	13	TRBV2	CASKGRVIHEQYF	TGTGCCAGCAAGGGGAGGGTTATCCACGAGCAGTACTTC
few	TRBJ2-5	-	20	TRBV23-1	CASSQLPFEKPREVMETQYF	TGCGCCAGCAGTCAACTGCCCTTCGAAAAGCCTAGGGAGGTCATGGAGACCCAGTACTTC
-	TRBJ2-7	-	16	TRBV10-3	CAISESGRQGSYEQYF	TGTGCCATCAGTGAGTCGGGGCGGCAGGGTAGTTACGAGCAGTACTTC
few	TRBJ2-3	-	14	TRBV7-9	CASSLEGAQDTQYF	TGTGCCAGCAGCTTGGAGGGGGCCCAAGATACGCAGTATTTT
few	TRBJ1-5	-	14	TRBV6-1	CASSEPPTMRPQHF	TGTGCCAGCAGTGAACCACCTACGATGCGGCCCCAGCATTTT
-	TRBJ2-7	TRBD2	14	TRBV4-3	CASSQEPGGHEQYF	TGCGCCAGCAGCCAAGAGCCGGGGGGGCACGAGCAGTACTTC
-	TRBJ2-7	TRBD2	17	TRBV7-2	CASSFPSGGPGSYEQYF	TGTGCCAGCAGCTTTCCTAGCGGGGGCCCCGGGTCCTACGAGCAGTACTTC
-	TRBJ1-5	-	14	TRBV27	CASSLHTSNQPQHF	TGTGCCAGCAGTCTCCACACTAGCAATCAGCCCCAGCATTTT
-	TRBJ1-4	-	16	TRBV9	CASSPPTGREGEKLFF	TGTGCCAGCAGCCCCCCAACGGGGAGGGAGGGTGAAAAACTGTTTTTT
few	TRBJ1-5	TRBD1	16	TRBV28	CASSSPGQISGQPQHF	TGTGCCAGCAGTTCTCCGGGACAGATAAGCGGTCAGCCCCAGCATTTT
few	TRBJ2-3	-	14	TRBV11-2	CASSSQVGADTQYF	TGTGCCAGCAGCTCCCAGGTCGGCGCAGATACGCAGTATTTT
few	TRBJ1-2	-	14	TRBV6-1	CASSVLGQLYGYTF	TGTGCCAGCAGCGTACTCGGACAGCTCTATGGCTACACCTTC
few	TRBJ1-4	-	17	TRBV30	CAWSLGIFTGDNEKLFF	TGTGCCTGGAGTCTCGGAATCTTCACGGGGGATAATGAAAAACTGTTTTTT
few	TRBJ2-2	TRBD2	16	TRBV7-9	CASSLTSGSNTGELFF	TGTGCCAGCAGCTTGACTAGCGGTTCGAACACCGGGGAGCTGTTTTTT
-	TRBJ2-3	-	17	TRBV4-1	CASSQDLRTERTDTQYF	TGCGCCAGCAGCCAAGATCTAAGAACAGAGCGCACAGATACGCAGTATTTT
few	TRBJ2-2	TRBD1	16	TRBV7-2	CASSTGQGSNTGELFF	TGTGCCAGCAGCACAGGACAGGGATCGAACACCGGGGAGCTGTTTTTT
-	TRBJ2-2	-	12	TRBV6-6	CASSFKAGELFF	TGTGCCAGCAGTTTTAAAGCGGGGGAGCTGTTTTTT
-	TRBJ2-5	TRBD1	16	TRBV4-3	CASSQAHRGLVETQYF	TGCGCCAGCAGCCAGGCCCACAGGGGGCTCGTAGAGACCCAGTACTTC
-	TRBJ1-2	-	12	TRBV28	CASSTGPRGYTF	TGTGCCAGCAGTACAGGGCCACGGGGCTACACCTTC
few	TRBJ2-3	TRBD2	18	TRBV13	CASSPGLAGGRYTDTQYF	TGTGCCAGCAGCCCGGGACTAGCGGGAGGGCGGTACACAGATACGCAGTATTTT
few	TRBJ1-1	-	13	TRBV30	CAWSAQGNTEAFF	TGTGCCTGGAGCGCACAGGGGAACACTGAAGCTTTCTTT
-	TRBJ2-3	TRBD2	15	TRBV27	CASSLWTRSTDTQYF	TGTGCCAGCAGTCTTTGGACTAGAAGCACAGATACGCAGTATTTT
few	TRBJ1-1	-	12	TRBV19	CASRTLNTEAFF	TGTGCCAGTAGGACATTGAACACTGAAGCTTTCTTT
few	TRBJ1-5	-	15	TRBV4-2	CASSQDVGTSQPQHF	TGTGCCAGCAGCCAAGATGTGGGGACTTCCCAACCCCAGCATTTT
-	TRBJ2-7	TRBD2	15	TRBV29-1	CSVGGGLAESYEQYF	TGCAGCGTTGGGGGGGGACTAGCTGAATCCTACGAGCAGTACTTC